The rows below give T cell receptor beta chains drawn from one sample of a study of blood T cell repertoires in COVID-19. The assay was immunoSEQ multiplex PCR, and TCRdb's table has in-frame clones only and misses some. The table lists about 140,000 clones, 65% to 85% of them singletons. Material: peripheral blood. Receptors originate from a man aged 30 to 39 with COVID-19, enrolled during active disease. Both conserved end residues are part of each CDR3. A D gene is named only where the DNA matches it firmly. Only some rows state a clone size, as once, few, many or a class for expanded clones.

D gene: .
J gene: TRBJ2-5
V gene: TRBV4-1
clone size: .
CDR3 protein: CASSQVPGGGKETQYF
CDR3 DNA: TGCGCCAGCAGCCAAGTTCCGGGCGGGGGCAAAGAGACCCAGTACTTC

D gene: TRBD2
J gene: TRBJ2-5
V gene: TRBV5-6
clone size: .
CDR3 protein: CASSLVTSGDQETQYF
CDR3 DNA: TGTGCCAGCAGCCTTGTGACTAGCGGGGATCAAGAGACCCAGTACTTC

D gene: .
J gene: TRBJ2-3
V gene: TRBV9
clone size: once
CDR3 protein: CASSATGQTGTDTQYF
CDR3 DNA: TGTGCCAGCAGCGCCACCGGACAGACAGGCACAGATACGCAGTATTTT

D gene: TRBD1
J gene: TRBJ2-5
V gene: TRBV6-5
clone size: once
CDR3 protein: CASSPGQATRETQYF
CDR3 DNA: TGTGCCAGCAGCCCCGGACAGGCGACGCGAGAGACCCAGTACTTC

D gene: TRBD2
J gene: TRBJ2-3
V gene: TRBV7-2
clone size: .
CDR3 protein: CASSLVAGGQGTQYF
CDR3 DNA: TGTGCCAGCAGCTTGGTAGCGGGAGGGCAGGGTACGCAGTATTTT

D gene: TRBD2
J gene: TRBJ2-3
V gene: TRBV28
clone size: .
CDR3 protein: CASRAGTSSFTDTQYF
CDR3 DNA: TGTGCCAGCAGGGCCGGGACTAGCTCTTTTACAGATACGCAGTATTTT

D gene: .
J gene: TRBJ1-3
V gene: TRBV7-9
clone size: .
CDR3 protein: CASSGTQGNTIYF
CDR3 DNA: TGTGCCAGCAGCGGGACTCAAGGAAACACCATATATTTT

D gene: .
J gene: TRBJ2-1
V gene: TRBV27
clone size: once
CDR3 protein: CASRGLLSYNEQFF
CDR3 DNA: TGTGCCAGCCGCGGGCTCCTCTCCTACAATGAGCAGTTCTTC

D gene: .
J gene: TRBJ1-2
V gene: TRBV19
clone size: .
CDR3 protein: CASSIGSEYGYTF
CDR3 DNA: TGTGCCAGTAGTATAGGATCGGAGTATGGCTACACCTTC

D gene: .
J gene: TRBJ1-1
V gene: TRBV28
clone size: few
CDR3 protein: CASSLTGNTEAFF
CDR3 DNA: TGTGCCAGCAGTTTAACAGGGAACACTGAAGCTTTCTTT

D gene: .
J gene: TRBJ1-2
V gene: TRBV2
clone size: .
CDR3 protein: CASSEYRASVSGYTF
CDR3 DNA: TGTGCCAGCAGTGAATACAGGGCCTCGGTGAGTGGCTACACCTTC

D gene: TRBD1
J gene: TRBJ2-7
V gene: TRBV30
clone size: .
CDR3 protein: CAWGTGPYEQYF
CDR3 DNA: TGTGCCTGGGGGACAGGGCCCTACGAGCAGTACTTC

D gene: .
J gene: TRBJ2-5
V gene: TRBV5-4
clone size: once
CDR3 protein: CASSIGQQETQYF
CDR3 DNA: TGTGCCAGCAGCATCGGACAGCAAGAGACCCAGTACTTC

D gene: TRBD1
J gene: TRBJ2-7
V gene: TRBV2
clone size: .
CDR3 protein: CASSETAGGSYEQYF
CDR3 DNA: TGTGCCAGCAGTGAAACGGCAGGGGGTTCCTACGAGCAGTACTTC

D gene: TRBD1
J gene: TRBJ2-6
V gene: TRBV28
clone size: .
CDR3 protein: CASKGAAPDSGANVLTF
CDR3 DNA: TGTGCCAGCAAGGGGGCAGCGCCTGACTCTGGGGCCAACGTCCTGACTTTC

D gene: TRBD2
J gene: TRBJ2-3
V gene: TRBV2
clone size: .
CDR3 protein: CASRTHIRTSGDTDTQYF
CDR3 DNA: TGTGCCAGCAGGACTCATATAAGGACTAGCGGAGACACAGATACGCAGTATTTT

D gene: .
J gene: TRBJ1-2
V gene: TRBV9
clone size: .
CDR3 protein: CASRADRNTAGSYTF
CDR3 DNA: TGTGCCAGCAGAGCTGACAGGAACACCGCCGGAAGCTACACCTTC

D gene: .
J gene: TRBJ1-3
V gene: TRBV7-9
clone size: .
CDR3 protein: CASSTGAGNTIYF
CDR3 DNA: TGTGCCAGCAGCACGGGTGCTGGAAACACCATATATTTT

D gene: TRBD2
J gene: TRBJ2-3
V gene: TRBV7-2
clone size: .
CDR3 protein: CASSLGGTSGGTDTQYF
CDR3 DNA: TGTGCCAGCAGCTTAGGGGGGACTAGCGGGGGCACAGATACGCAGTATTTT